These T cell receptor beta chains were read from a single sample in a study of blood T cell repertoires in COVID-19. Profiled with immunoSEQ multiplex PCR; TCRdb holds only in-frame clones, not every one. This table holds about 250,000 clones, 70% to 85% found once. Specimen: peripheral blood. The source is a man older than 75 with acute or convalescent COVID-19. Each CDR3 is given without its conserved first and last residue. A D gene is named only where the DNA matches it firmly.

CDR3 protein: ASSLSGGLAGSGSGANVLT
V gene: TRBV27
D gene: TRBD2

CDR3 protein: AISAPSGGLTDTQY
V gene: TRBV10-3
D gene: TRBD2

CDR3 protein: ASPLGDRAKNGNTIY
V gene: TRBV10-1
D gene: TRBD1

CDR3 protein: ASSYRGELF
V gene: TRBV5-6
D gene: .

CDR3 protein: ASSQEVRLAGSYEQY
V gene: TRBV3-1/TRBV3-2
D gene: TRBD2

CDR3 protein: ASSRGAGTGGYEQY
V gene: TRBV4-1
D gene: TRBD1

CDR3 protein: ASSPRSGQASTDTQY
V gene: TRBV18
D gene: TRBD1

CDR3 protein: ASSRMTGTGSHEQY
V gene: TRBV7-9
D gene: TRBD1

CDR3 protein: ASSVFQGYEQY
V gene: TRBV28
D gene: .

CDR3 protein: ASSRLGQSSGANVLT
V gene: TRBV5-1
D gene: TRBD1

CDR3 protein: ASSLIGGASYEQY
V gene: TRBV27
D gene: .

CDR3 protein: ASSEGLNRGYGYT
V gene: TRBV6-1
D gene: TRBD1

CDR3 protein: ASSPLDRGDTEAF
V gene: TRBV18
D gene: TRBD1

CDR3 protein: ASSSGRNTEAF
V gene: TRBV12-3/TRBV12-4
D gene: .

CDR3 protein: ASSSQGTGYNEQF
V gene: TRBV7-3
D gene: .

CDR3 protein: ASSTNGGIGTDTQY
V gene: TRBV14
D gene: .

CDR3 protein: ASSRDSKNEQF
V gene: TRBV18
D gene: TRBD1